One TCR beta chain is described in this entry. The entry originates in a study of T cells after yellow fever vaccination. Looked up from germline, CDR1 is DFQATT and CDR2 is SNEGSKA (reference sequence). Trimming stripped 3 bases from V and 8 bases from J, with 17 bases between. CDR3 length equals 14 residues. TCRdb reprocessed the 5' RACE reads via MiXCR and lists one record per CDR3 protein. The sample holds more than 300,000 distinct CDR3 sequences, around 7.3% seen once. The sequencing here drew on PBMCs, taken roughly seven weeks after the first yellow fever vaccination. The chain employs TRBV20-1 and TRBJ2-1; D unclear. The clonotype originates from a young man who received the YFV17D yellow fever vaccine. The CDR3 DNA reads TGCAGTGCTAGTGGGCCACGGTGGGTGGATGAGCAGTTCTTC. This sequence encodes CSASGPRWVDEQFF.